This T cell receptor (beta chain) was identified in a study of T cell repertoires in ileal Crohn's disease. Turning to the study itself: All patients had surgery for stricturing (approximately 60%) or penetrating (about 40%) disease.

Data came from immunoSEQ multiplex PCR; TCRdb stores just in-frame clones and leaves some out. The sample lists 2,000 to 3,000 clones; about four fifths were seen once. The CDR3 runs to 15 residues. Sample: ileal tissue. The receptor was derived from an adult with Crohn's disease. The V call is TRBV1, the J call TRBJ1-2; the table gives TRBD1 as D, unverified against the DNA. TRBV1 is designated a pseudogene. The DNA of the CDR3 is TGCACCAGCAGCCAATCACGGGTGACAGGGTATGGCTACACCTTC. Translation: CTSSQSRVTGYGYTF.